The 17 T cell receptor beta chains below all came from one sample that was sequenced in a study of regulatory T cells in long-lasting Graves disease. Time point noted: newly diagnosed GD, antithyroid drugs for less than 3 months. Generation of the TCR library employed RNA extracted from PBMCs. The TCR beta library used iRepertoire HTBI primers with Arm-PCR amplification of CDR3. Each CDR3 protein gets one entry after TCRdb re-called the multiplex PCR reads with MiXCR. The sample has roughly 420,000 distinct CDR3 sequences, less than 20% seen once. The data also belong to a second study, concerning T cells in Graves' hyperthyroidism and ophthalmopathy.

Specimen: peripheral blood mononuclear cells (PBMCs), collected at new diagnosis, from a patient treated with antithyroid drugs. These receptors originate from a woman aged 25 to 39 with Graves disease.

The V and J genes are TRBV4-1 and TRBJ2-2; 8 nucleotides line up with TRBD2. The CDR3 has 18 residues. The ends lost 0 bases at V and 0 bases at J; junction bases unmatched: 6. Per germline, CDR1 MGHRA and CDR2 YSYEKL. The CDR3 region is CASSQDSLAGSNTGELFF. The CDR3 DNA is TGCGCCAGCAGCCAAGATAGCCTAGCGGGTTCGAACACCGGGGAGCTGTTTTTT.

The chain couples TRBV28 to TRBJ2-7; maybe TRBD1 (5 bases). V was pared by 8 bases and J by 2 bases, with 13 bases between. CDR1 and CDR2 from the germline V gene are MDHEN and SYDVKM. The CDR3 length is 13 residues. Written as DNA, the CDR3 is TGTGCCAGCTGCAACGACAGTCCCTACGAGCAGTACTTC. The encoded protein is CASCNDSPYEQYF.

This clonotype was recorded a few times. The genes are TRBV7-8 and TRBJ2-2, with D perhaps given as TRBD1 or TRBD2 (5 bases each). The CDR3 covers 15 residues. The germline V and J ends were trimmed by 1 base and 4 bases, with 10 bases remaining between them. Germline CDR1 SGHVS, CDR2 FQNEAQ. The CDR3 is CASSLVAGSTGELFF. The CDR3 region has the DNA TGTGCCAGCAGCTTAGTGGCAGGGAGCACCGGGGAGCTGTTTTTT.

This clonotype was seen a few times. One end of the junction fails to match germline, which may point to a read error. The chain uses TRBV4-1 and TRBJ1-4, with 10 positions matching TRBD1. This CDR3 contains 19 residues. Per germline, CDR1 MGHRA and CDR2 YSYEKL. CDR3 sequence: CASSPFRTGGSATNEKLFF. CDR3 nucleotides: TGTGCCAGCAGCCCCTTCCGGACAGGGGGTTCGGCAACTAATGAAAAACTGTTTTTT.

This clonotype occurred many times. The rearrangement links TRBV2 to TRBJ2-1, with a possible D match to TRBD2 (7 bases). V gave up 11 bases and J gave up 1 base, with 15 bases separating them. The CDR3 has 14 residues. CDR1 is SNHLY and CDR2 is FYNNEI in the germline V gene. The CDR3 bases are TGTGCCCACGAGCGGGACAATTCCTACAATGAGCAGTTCTTC. It translates to CAHERDNSYNEQFF.

This clonotype showed up many times. The chain is built from TRBV7-2 and TRBJ2-1; 7 bases match TRBD2. The CDR3 sequence is 13 residues long. The junction had 2 bases not matched to a gene; V was cut back by 3 bases and J by 6 bases. The germline V gene has CDR1 SGHTA and CDR2 FQGNSA. CDR3 loop: CASSFPSGNEQFF. For the CDR3, the DNA is TGTGCCAGCAGCTTTCCTAGCGGCAATGAGCAGTTCTTC.

This clonotype was found many times. The rearrangement uses TRBV20-1 and TRBJ2-1; 7 bases fit TRBD1. The CDR3 sequence is 16 residues long. Germline V CDR1 and CDR2: DFQATT, SNEGSKA (reference sequence). V was pared by 5 bases and J by 6 bases, with 16 bases of the junction left unmatched. This chain's CDR3 is CSALNRGGVGTNEQFF. DNA for the CDR3: TGCAGTGCTCTCAACCGAGGGGGCGTAGGAACCAATGAGCAGTTCTTC.

This clonotype was seen ten or more times. Its ends do not fully match the called genes, so a read error is possible. The chain carries TRBV28 and TRBJ1-1; D is unclear. The CDR3 spans 14 residues. Germline lookup yields CDR1 MDHEN and CDR2 SYDVKM. This CDR3 is CASSLADLNTEAFF. For the CDR3, the DNA is TGCGCCAGCAGCCTTGCCGACTTGAACACTGAAGCTTTCTTT.

Comment on this clonotype: A much bigger clone sits one base away, suggesting this may be a read error. The gene calls are TRBV5-1 and TRBJ1-3; 8 nucleotides match TRBD1. The CDR3 spans 14 residues. Germline V gene lookup returns CDR1 SGHRS and CDR2 YFSETQ. The CDR3 spells CACSLDHRGNTIYF. The CDR3, as DNA: TGCGCCTGCAGCTTGGATCACAGGGGGAACACCATATATTTT.

This clonotype has ten or more counts. The chain uses TRBV18 and TRBJ1-1; D not resolved. Deletions cut 0 bases from V and 1 base from J, with 12 bases between. The CDR3 has 16 residues. CDR1 is KGHSH, CDR2 LQKENI, per germline. The CDR3 DNA sequence: TGTGCCAGCTCACCACCGGGGTTCTCAGGGAACACTGAAGCTTTCTTT. It yields the protein CASSPPGFSGNTEAFF.

This clonotype showed up many times. This chain joins TRBV27 and TRBJ2-3; no clear D gene. Germline V gene data show CDR1 as MNHEY and CDR2 as SMNVEV (reference sequence). This CDR3 has 14 residues. V was trimmed by 5 bases and J by 5 bases, leaving 14 bases between them. In DNA form, the CDR3 reads TGTGCCAGCAGTCAGACCACTTTGGGAGATACGCAGTATTTT. It codes for CASSQTTLGDTQYF.

For this clonotype: It may be a read error: a sequence one base away is much more abundant. The rearrangement joins TRBV7-9 to TRBJ2-2; a possible D gene is TRBD1 (5 bases). Trimming pared 5 bases from V and 10 bases from J, leaving 11 bases between. CDR1 is SEHNR and CDR2 is FQNEAQ in the germline V gene (reference sequence). CDR3 length: 12 amino acids. The CDR3 bases are TGTGCCAGCAGCCAACAGGACGAGGAGCTGTTTTTT. It codes for CASSQQDEELFF.

This clonotype occurred once. One junction end does not reproduce the germline sequence, and a read error may be involved. This rearrangement joins TRBV29-1 to TRBJ1-6; no reliable D call. Germline assignment: CDR1 SQVTM and CDR2 ANQGSEA. The length of the CDR3 is 13 residues. CDR3 coding DNA: TGCAGCGTCGAAGAGGAGGTCGGATCATCCCTCCACTTT. Residues: CSVEEEVGSSLHF.

A note on this clonotype: One base away lies a much larger clone, so this may be a sequencing read error. The J gene is TRBJ1-2, the V gene TRBV5-1; D gene unclear. CDR3 size: 13 residues. Germline V gene lookup returns CDR1 SGHRS and CDR2 YFSETQ. CDR3 residues: CAGSLSRLYGYTF. As DNA, the CDR3 is TGCGCCGGCAGCTTGAGTCGACTATATGGCTACACCTTC.

This clonotype was picked up many times. The rearrangement joins TRBV11-1 to TRBJ2-2; TRBD1 agrees at 9 bases. Unmatched junction bases numbered 4, after V lost 4 bases and J lost 1 base. Germline V gene lookup returns CDR1 SGHAT and CDR2 FQDESV (reference sequence). This CDR3 spans 16 amino acids. The CDR3 protein is CASSWGDRVNTGELFF. The CDR3 DNA reads as TGTGCCAGCAGCTGGGGGGACAGGGTGAACACCGGGGAGCTGTTTTTT. The full variable domain, rest sourced from reference TRBV11-1 and TRBJ2-2, is EAEVAQSPRYKITEKSQAVAFWCDPISGHATLYWYRQILGQGPELLVQFQDESVVDDSQLPKDRFSAERLKGVDSTLKIQPAELGDSAMYLCASSWGDRVNTGELFFGEGSRLTVL.

This clonotype was observed at least ten times. V gene TRBV11-2 combines with J gene TRBJ2-3, with 9 bases aligning to TRBD2. V lost 7 bases to trimming and J lost 4 bases; unmatched junction nucleotides: 9. The CDR3 is 15 residues long. Germline CDR1 reads SGHAT; CDR2 reads FQNNGV. CDR3 loop: CASNPPSGAADTQYF. In DNA, the CDR3 is TGTGCCAGCAACCCGCCTAGCGGGGCAGCAGATACGCAGTATTTT.

Notes on this clonotype: This is likely an artifact of a read error, given a far larger clone one base away. This chain joins TRBV11-2 and TRBJ2-3; D is perhaps TRBD1 (6 bases). The assigned J gene may be wrong: the sequence end matches TRBJ2-7 better. Germline CDR1 and CDR2: SGHAT and FQNNGV. CDR3 length: 16 residues. The CDR3 here is CASRQNADSNSCEQYF. CDR3 coding DNA: TGTGCCAGCAGGCAGAATGCGGACAGCAACTCCTGCGAGCAGTACTTC.